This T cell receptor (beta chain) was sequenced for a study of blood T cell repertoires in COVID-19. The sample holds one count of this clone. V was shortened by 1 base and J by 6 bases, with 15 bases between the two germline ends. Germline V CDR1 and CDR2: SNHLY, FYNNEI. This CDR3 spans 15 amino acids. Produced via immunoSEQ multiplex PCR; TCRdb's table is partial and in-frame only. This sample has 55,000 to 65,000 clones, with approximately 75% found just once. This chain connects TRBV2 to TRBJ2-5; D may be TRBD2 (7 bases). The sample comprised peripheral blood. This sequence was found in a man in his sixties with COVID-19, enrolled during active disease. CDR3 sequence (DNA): TGTGCCAGCAGTGAAGGGGGGGGCCGGAGAAAGACCCAGTACTTC. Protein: CASSEGGGRRKTQYF. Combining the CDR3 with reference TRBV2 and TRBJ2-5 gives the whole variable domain EPEVTQTPSHQVTQMGQEVILRCVPISNHLYFYWYRQILGQKVEFLVSFYNNEISEKSEIFDDQFSVERPDGSNFTLKIRSTKLEDSAMYFCASSEGGGRRKTQYFGPGTRLLVL.